These 32 T cell receptor beta chains share one sample of origin, sequenced in a study of Ad26.COV2.S vaccination and SARS-CoV-2 variants. TCRdb's table, derived via immunoSEQ multiplex PCR, lists solely in-frame clones and lacks some. This table holds approximately 150,000 clones, 86% found once. Specimen: peripheral blood, collected after recovery from COVID-19. The receptor source for this set is a human donor who had recovered from COVID-19.

The chain has TRBV4-3 and TRBJ2-7, with a weak D call TRBD1 (5 bases). CDR1 is LGHNA, CDR2 YSLEER, per germline. The CDR3 spans 15 residues. V gave up 0 bases and J gave up 2 bases, with 11 bases separating them. The CDR3 spells CASSQDAPGPYEQYF. CDR3 DNA sequence: TGCGCCAGCAGCCAAGATGCGCCAGGGCCCTACGAGCAGTACTTC.

The chain combines TRBV20-1 with TRBJ2-5, with no clear D. The V end lost 3 bases, the J end lost 5 bases, and 16 bases lay between the germline ends. CDR3 length equals 14 residues. Germline CDR1 reads DFQATT; CDR2 reads SNEGSKA (reference sequence). The CDR3 here is CSASLSGISETQYF. The CDR3 nucleotides read TGCAGTGCTAGTTTGAGTGGAATATCGGAGACCCAGTACTTC.

The genes are TRBV28 and TRBJ1-1; D might be TRBD1 (6 bases). The CDR3 length is 12 residues. Germline assignment: CDR1 MDHEN and CDR2 SYDVKM. Trimming cost V 5 bases and J 11 bases, with 15 bases left between them. The DNA for the CDR3 is TGTGCCAGCAGTACCGAACAGGGCTGGGCTTTCTTT. Amino acid sequence: CASSTEQGWAFF.

The rearrangement links TRBV6-5 to TRBJ1-1; tentatively, D is TRBD1 (6 bases). The CDR3 contains 13 residues. Germline V gene data show CDR1 as MNHEY and CDR2 as SVGAGI. Trimming removed 6 bases from V and 2 bases from J, with 10 bases in between. This CDR3 is CASRGTLNTEAFF. In DNA form, the CDR3 reads TGTGCCAGCAGAGGGACACTAAACACTGAAGCTTTCTTT.

This clone was counted between two and nine times. The chain carries TRBV10-2 and TRBJ2-7, with TRBD1 matching over 8 bases. Losses at the gene ends were 3 bases for V and 3 bases for J; bases not matched to a gene: 1. Germline CDR1 is WSHSY and CDR2 is SAAADI. This CDR3 comprises 13 residues. CDR3 DNA: TGCGCCAGCAGTGAAGACAGGGGCTACGAGCAGTACTTC. Its translation is CASSEDRGYEQYF.

DNA of the CDR3: TGCGCCAGCAGCTTGATGGGGGGCATTCAGTACTTC. The encoded protein is CASSLMGGIQYF. The genes are TRBV5-1 and TRBJ2-4, with a weak D call TRBD2 (6 bases). V was shortened by 1 base and J by 9 bases, with 8 bases between the two germline ends. The CDR3 totals 12 residues. Germline loops: CDR1 SGHRS, CDR2 YFSETQ.

The J gene is TRBJ1-2, the V gene TRBV30; maybe TRBD1 (5 bases). Germline V gene lookup returns CDR1 GTSNPN and CDR2 SVGIG (reference sequence). The CDR3 extends over 14 amino acids. The V end lost 2 bases, the J end lost 4 bases, and 14 bases lay between the germline ends. The CDR3 sequence: CAWSSTGTVYGYTF. The CDR3 coding sequence is TGTGCCTGGAGTTCGACCGGGACCGTCTATGGCTACACCTTC.

The chain couples TRBV5-6 to TRBJ1-1, with TRBD1 identical over 9 bases. The CDR3 sequence is 15 residues long. Germline lookup yields CDR1 SGHDT and CDR2 YYEEEE. V lost 4 bases, J lost 6 bases, and 10 bases stayed unmatched. The chain's CDR3 is CASSPGGTGSPEAFF. The CDR3 DNA reads as TGTGCCAGCAGCCCCGGGGGGACAGGGTCGCCTGAAGCTTTCTTT.

The chain carries TRBV4-1 and TRBJ2-3; unclear D gene. The CDR3 loop spans 16 amino acids. The V end lost 1 base, the J end lost 2 bases, and 13 bases lay between the germline ends. Germline lookup yields CDR1 MGHRA and CDR2 YSYEKL. This CDR3 is CASSQVNLGFTDTQYF. CDR3 sequence (DNA): TGCGCCAGCAGCCAAGTCAATCTGGGATTCACAGATACGCAGTATTTT.

The gene calls are TRBV6-6 and TRBJ1-2, with 10 bases identical to TRBD1. From germline, CDR1 is MNHNY and CDR2 SVGAGI (reference sequence). The V gene end was trimmed by 5 bases and the J gene end by 6 bases; junction bases not matched to a gene: 6. The CDR3 is made up of 14 amino acids. Here the CDR3 reads CASSPPGQGDGYTF. The DNA of the CDR3 is TGTGCCAGCAGTCCCCCTGGACAGGGGGATGGCTACACCTTC.

The chain couples TRBV6-6 to TRBJ1-1; D remains unclear. V shed 5 bases and J shed 0 bases, with 1 base lying between them. Germline loops: CDR1 MNHNY, CDR2 SVGAGI (reference sequence). The CDR3 spans 11 residues. CDR3 DNA sequence: TGTGCCAGCAGTATGAACACTGAAGCTTTCTTT. As protein: CASSMNTEAFF.

The rearrangement uses TRBV19 and TRBJ2-5; D gene ambiguous. CDR1 LNHDA and CDR2 SQIVND come from the germline V gene (reference sequence). V was clipped by 4 bases and J by 7 bases, with 7 bases between them. There are 11 residues in the CDR3. The CDR3 sequence is CASSTPSTQYF. Here the CDR3 DNA reads TGTGCCAGTAGTACCCCCTCGACCCAGTACTTC. Filled out from reference TRBV19 and TRBJ2-5, the complete variable domain reads DGGITQSPKYLFRKEGQNVTLSCEQNLNHDAMYWYRQDPGQGLRLIYYSQIVNDFQKGDIAEGYSVSREKKESFPLTVTSAQKNPTAFYLCASSTPSTQYFGPGTRLLVL.

The chain employs TRBV29-1 and TRBJ1-1; 10 bases are a match to TRBD1. V gave up 7 bases and J gave up 10 bases; unmatched junction bases: 3. Germline CDR1 reads SQVTM; CDR2 reads ANQGSEA. The CDR3 has 10 residues. CDR3 amino acids: CSARTGGAFF. CDR3 DNA sequence: TGCAGCGCACGGACAGGGGGAGCTTTCTTT.

This chain uses TRBV1 with TRBJ2-5; the table's D call, TRBD2, has no DNA check behind it. TRBV1 is labeled a pseudogene. This CDR3 has 19 residues. CDR3 nucleotides: TGCACCAGCAGCCAGAATTCGGGACTAGCGGCACCAAGACAAGAGACCCAGTACTTC. It codes for CTSSQNSGLAAPRQETQYF.

The rearrangement uses TRBV19 and TRBJ2-7; TRBD2 might be the D (5 bases). Trimming removed 8 bases from V and 0 bases from J, with 14 bases in between. The V gene's germline CDR1 is LNHDA and CDR2 SQIVND (reference sequence). This CDR3 comprises 14 residues. CDR3: CASAGLLGSYEQYF. The CDR3 DNA sequence: TGTGCCAGTGCCGGACTCCTTGGCTCCTACGAGCAGTACTTC.

The rearrangement links TRBV28 to TRBJ1-1; D is unresolved. V gave up 5 bases and J gave up 1 base, with 14 bases separating them. CDR1 and CDR2 from the germline V gene are MDHEN and SYDVKM. There are 15 residues in the CDR3. The CDR3 coding sequence is TGTGCCAGCAGTCTAAAAGCCATCACGAACACTGAAGCTTTCTTT. Translating gives CASSLKAITNTEAFF.

The chain carries TRBV13 and TRBJ1-2; D call uncertain. The CDR3 contains 15 residues. The V end lost 6 bases, the J end lost 2 bases, and 16 bases lay between the germline ends. Germline V gene lookup returns CDR1 PRHDT and CDR2 FYEKMQ (reference sequence). The CDR3 DNA reads TGTGCCAGCAGTAACGTAGGGAGCGGAAACTATGGCTACACCTTC. Encoded protein: CASSNVGSGNYGYTF. The variable domain in full, with the rest retrieved from reference TRBV13 and TRBJ1-2, is AAGVIQSPRHLIKEKRETATLKCYPIPRHDTVYWYQQGPGQDPQFLISFYEKMQSDKGSIPDRFSAQQFSDYHSELNMSSLELGDSALYFCASSNVGSGNYGYTFGSGTRLTVV.

The chain is built from TRBV9 and TRBJ2-2; 7 bases align to TRBD1. Germline CDR1 SGDLS, CDR2 YYNGEE. The CDR3 consists of 14 residues. Trimming cost V 0 bases and J 8 bases; bases outside gene matches: 4. CDR3 sequence (DNA): TGTGCCAGCAGCGTAGACAGGGGCCAAGGGGAGCTGTTTTTT. Its translation: CASSVDRGQGELFF.

The chain couples TRBV6-2 or TRBV6-3 to TRBJ1-1; D gene uncertain. This CDR3 contains 14 residues. Germline CDR1 MNHEY, CDR2 SVGEGT. V lost 2 bases and J lost 4, with 11 bases in between. Here the CDR3 reads CASSYEVIGTEAFF. DNA for the CDR3: TGTGCCAGCAGTTACGAGGTAATTGGCACTGAAGCTTTCTTT.

The genes are TRBV5-6 and TRBJ1-3; 9 bases are a match to TRBD1. Germline V gives CDR1 SGHDT, CDR2 YYEEEE. The CDR3 consists of 16 residues. V gave up 4 bases and J gave up 3 bases; unmatched junction bases: 8. The CDR3 DNA reads as TGTGCCAGCAGCAGAGGGACAGGGAGCATTGGAAACACCATATATTTT. This encodes CASSRGTGSIGNTIYF. The variable domain in full, completed from reference TRBV5-6 and TRBJ1-3, reads DAGVTQSPTHLIKTRGQQVTLRCSPKSGHDTVSWYQQALGQGPQFIFQYYEEEERQRGNFPDRFSGHQFPNYSSELNVNALLLGDSALYLCASSRGTGSIGNTIYFGEGSWLTVV.

The V and J genes are TRBV18 and TRBJ2-7; maybe TRBD2 (6 bases). Per the germline V gene, CDR1 is KGHSH and CDR2 is LQKENI. Trimming stripped 4 bases from V and 0 bases from J, with 16 bases between. This CDR3 is 16 amino acids long. CDR3 residues: CASSHNQGLVSYEQYF. For the CDR3, the DNA is TGTGCCAGCTCACACAACCAGGGACTGGTCTCCTACGAGCAGTACTTC.

The chain combines TRBV6-2 or TRBV6-3 with TRBJ2-5, with 8 nucleotides matching TRBD1. This CDR3 spans 14 amino acids. V was clipped by 7 bases and J by 6 bases; unmatched bases: 10. Germline V CDR1 and CDR2: MNHEY, SVGEGT. CDR3 nucleotide sequence: TGTGCCAGCAACCCGGACAGGGCGCGGAAGACCCAGTACTTC. It codes for CASNPDRARKTQYF.

The CDR3 DNA sequence: TGTGCCTGGAGCGAACTAGCGGGGGCCCCAGATACGCAGTATTTT. Protein: CAWSELAGAPDTQYF. This chain connects TRBV30 to TRBJ2-3, with 11 bases identical to TRBD2. V trimming: 3 bases; J trimming: 4 bases; junction bases outside the gene matches: 6. The CDR3 covers 15 residues. Germline V CDR1 and CDR2: GTSNPN, SVGIG (reference sequence).

The V gene is TRBV5-1, the J gene TRBJ2-7; TRBD1 matches 8 bases. The CDR3 contains 16 residues. CDR1 and CDR2 from the germline V gene are SGHRS and YFSETQ. With V trimmed by 1 base and J by 6 bases, 12 bases remained unmatched. CDR3 residues: CASSLSPGGDGVEQYF. DNA of the CDR3: TGCGCCAGCAGCTTGAGCCCAGGGGGCGACGGGGTCGAGCAGTACTTC.

V and J are TRBV19 and TRBJ1-1, with D uncertain. Trimming took 2 bases from V and 0 from J, leaving 4 bases between them. The CDR3 has 13 amino acids. Looked up from germline, CDR1 is LNHDA and CDR2 is SQIVND (reference sequence). The CDR3 spells CASSITMNTEAFF. The CDR3 DNA sequence: TGTGCCAGTAGTATAACGATGAACACTGAAGCTTTCTTT.

The chain has TRBV19 and TRBJ2-5; D perhaps matches TRBD1 (5 bases). V was pared by 5 bases and J by 3 bases, with 13 bases between. CDR1 is LNHDA and CDR2 is SQIVND in the germline V gene (reference sequence). This CDR3 comprises 14 residues. The CDR3 DNA follows: TGTGCCAGTAGTGCCCTGGGCAGGGAAGAGACCCAGTACTTC. It translates to CASSALGREETQYF.

The chain uses TRBV5-8 and TRBJ2-1; D ambiguous. CDR1 is SGHTS, CDR2 YDEGEE, per germline. The CDR3 runs 18 residues. Trimming left V 0 bases short and J 0 bases short, with 16 bases between. This CDR3 reads CASSLALTRGSSYNEQFF. The CDR3, as DNA: TGTGCCAGCAGCTTGGCCCTTACCCGCGGAAGCTCCTACAATGAGCAGTTCTTC. Variable domain in full (rest from reference TRBV5-8 and TRBJ2-1): EAGVTQSPTHLIKTRGQQATLRCSPISGHTSVYWYQQALGLGLQFLLWYDEGEERNRGNFPPRFSGRQFPNYSSELNVNALELEDSALYLCASSLALTRGSSYNEQFFGPGTRLTVL.

The rearrangement uses TRBV11-2 and TRBJ2-7; TRBD2 agrees at 11 bases. This CDR3 contains 18 residues. V shed 5 bases and J 3 bases; nucleotides not matched to a gene: 15. Per the germline V gene, CDR1 is SGHAT and CDR2 is FQNNGV. CDR3 nucleotide sequence: TGTGCCAGCAGCCCAGGCCCCCCAGCTACTAGCGGGGGCTACGAGCAGTACTTC. Amino acid sequence: CASSPGPPATSGGYEQYF.

This clone was detected only a few times. V gene TRBV27 combines with J gene TRBJ1-5; possible D gene TRBD1, 6 bases. Trimming pared 3 bases from V and 7 bases from J, leaving 10 bases between. The CDR3 runs 13 residues. Germline assignment: CDR1 MNHEY and CDR2 SMNVEV (reference sequence). The CDR3 bases are TGTGCCAGCAGTTTGGCGGGACACCAGCCCCAGCATTTT. As protein: CASSLAGHQPQHF.

Of note for this clone: The sample contains more than one DNA sequence encoding this CDR3. The V and J genes are TRBV12-3 or TRBV12-4 and TRBJ1-5; 7 bases map to TRBD1. Unmatched junction bases numbered 3, after V lost 3 bases and J lost 7 bases. This CDR3 contains 13 residues. DNA of the CDR3: TGTGCCAGCAGTTTGAGAGGGGGCCAGCCCCAGCATTTT. It codes for CASSLRGGQPQHF.

V is TRBV12-3 or TRBV12-4 and J is TRBJ2-1; weak D call: TRBD2 (5 bases). Deletions cut 3 bases from V and 8 bases from J, with 11 bases between. The CDR3 spans 13 residues. The CDR3 protein is CASSLLAGHEQFF. The CDR3 DNA is TGTGCCAGCAGTTTGCTTGCGGGCCATGAGCAGTTCTTC.

The rearrangement links TRBV28 to TRBJ1-2, with D uncertain. Trimming left V 2 bases short and J 0 bases short, with 4 bases between. Germline values: CDR1 MDHEN, CDR2 SYDVKM. This CDR3 contains 13 residues. The chain's CDR3 is CASSLDPNYGYTF. Written as DNA, the CDR3 is TGTGCCAGCAGTTTAGATCCTAACTATGGCTACACCTTC.